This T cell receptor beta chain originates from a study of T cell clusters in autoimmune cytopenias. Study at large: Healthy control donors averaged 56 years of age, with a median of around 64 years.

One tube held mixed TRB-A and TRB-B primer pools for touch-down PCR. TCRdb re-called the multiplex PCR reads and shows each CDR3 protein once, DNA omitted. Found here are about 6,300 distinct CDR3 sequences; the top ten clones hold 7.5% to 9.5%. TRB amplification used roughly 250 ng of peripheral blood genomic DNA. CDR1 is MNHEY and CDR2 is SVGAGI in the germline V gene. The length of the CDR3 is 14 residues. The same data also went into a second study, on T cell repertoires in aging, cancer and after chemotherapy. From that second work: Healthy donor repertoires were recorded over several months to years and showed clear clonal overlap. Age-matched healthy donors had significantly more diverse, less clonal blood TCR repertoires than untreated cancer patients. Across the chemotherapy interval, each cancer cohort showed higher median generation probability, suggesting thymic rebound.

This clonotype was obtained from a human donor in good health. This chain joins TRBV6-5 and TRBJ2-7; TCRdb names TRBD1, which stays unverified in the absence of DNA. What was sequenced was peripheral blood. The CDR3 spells CASSGTTTTYEQYF.